Shown below are 3 T cell receptor beta chains from a single sample sequenced in a study of shared clonotypes between healthy human individuals (TCRdb year 2020). Libraries were made using the immunoSEQ multiplex PCR assay. This immuneACCESS table, as held by TCRdb, lists in-frame sequences with V and J called but not all clones. Of the missing ones, under half trace to an unresolved V gene in checked studies; the others have no known cause. The sample table holds over 2 million clones, of which less than 95% were seen once. The ten largest clones represent 0.37% of the sample. The sequenced sample consisted of naive CD4+ T cells from PBMCs. The intended sense of this specimen's cell subset or site label: CD45RA+ positively selected. The source of these receptors is a man aged 18 to 29 in good health. Some clones in this sample may be carry-over from other donors' samples.

The CDR3 sequence: CASSEYAAVPGELFF. CDR3 DNA sequence: TGTGCCAGCAGTGAATATGCGGCGGTCCCTGGGGAGCTGTTTTTT. The V gene is TRBV25-1, the J gene TRBJ2-2; D remains unclear. CDR3 length: 15 residues. Germline V gene sequence: CDR1 MGHDK, CDR2 SYGVNS. The V and J ends lost 0 bases and 8 bases respectively, with 13 bases between them.

The chain employs TRBV5-5 and TRBJ1-3; D not certain. The CDR3 spans 15 residues. Trimming stripped 3 bases from V and 2 bases from J, with 12 bases between. The V gene's germline CDR1 is SGHKS and CDR2 YYEKEE (reference sequence). The CDR3, as DNA: TGTGCCAGCAGCTACGGTGGGTTCACTGGAAACACCATATATTTT. It specifies CASSYGGFTGNTIYF.

This sequence joins TRBV5-1 and TRBJ2-7; perhaps TRBD2 as D (5 bases). CDR1 is SGHRS, CDR2 YFSETQ, per germline. There are 14 residues in the CDR3. V was clipped by 4 bases and J by 2 bases, with 13 bases between them. For the CDR3, the DNA is TGCGCCAGCAGCCGCTCGGGATCTGCCTACGAGCAGTACTTC. This translates into CASSRSGSAYEQYF.